Listed here are 7 T cell receptor beta chains from one sample, sequenced in a study of blood T cell repertoires in COVID-19. Profiled with immunoSEQ multiplex PCR; TCRdb holds only in-frame clones, not every one. The repertoire holds about 170,000 clones, with about 85% as singletons. Source material: peripheral blood. These receptors originate from a human donor with acute or convalescent COVID-19. The donor label of this sample is uncertain.

The chain carries TRBV5-1 and TRBJ1-2; 7 bases map to TRBD1. Germline CDR1 SGHRS, CDR2 YFSETQ. Trimming took 4 bases from V and 8 from J; bases not matched to a gene: 11. This CDR3 is built from 14 residues. CDR3 amino acids: CASSLTTGVDGYTF. CDR3 nucleotides: TGCGCCAGCAGCCTAACTACAGGGGTAGACGGCTACACCTTC.

This chain joins TRBV2 and TRBJ1-1; D unclear. Per germline, CDR1 SNHLY and CDR2 FYNNEI. This CDR3 spans 14 amino acids. The V and J ends lost 2 bases and 6 bases respectively, with 13 bases between them. For the CDR3, the DNA is TGTGCCAGCAGTGAATTGTATGGCACCGCTGAAGCTTTCTTT. This encodes CASSELYGTAEAFF. Full variable domain (rest looked up from reference TRBV2 and TRBJ1-1): EPEVTQTPSHQVTQMGQEVILRCVPISNHLYFYWYRQILGQKVEFLVSFYNNEISEKSEIFDDQFSVERPDGSNFTLKIRSTKLEDSAMYFCASSELYGTAEAFFGQGTRLTVV.

V is TRBV30 and J is TRBJ2-2, with 15 bases aligning to TRBD2. Germline CDR1 GTSNPN, CDR2 SVGIG (reference sequence). Unmatched junction bases numbered 8, after V lost 0 bases and J lost 6 bases. The CDR3 has 18 residues. The CDR3 DNA reads as TGTGCCTGGAGTGTTGCAGGACTAGCGGGGGGGCAGGCCGGGGAGCTGTTTTTT. Translating gives CAWSVAGLAGGQAGELFF.

On this clone: Other DNA sequences in the same sample also yield this CDR3. The chain employs TRBV29-1 and TRBJ1-2, with unresolved D. Germline assignment: CDR1 SQVTM and CDR2 ANQGSEA. V dropped 3 bases and J dropped 4 bases, with 6 bases sitting between them. The CDR3 totals 11 residues. The CDR3 DNA sequence: TGCAGCGTTGACGGAGCCTATGGCTACACCTTC. As protein: CSVDGAYGYTF.

This clone was counted between two and nine times. CDR3 in amino acids: CASSATTLYEQYF. Here the CDR3 DNA reads TGTGCCAGCAGCGCTACCACTCTTTACGAGCAGTACTTC. The rearrangement links TRBV2 to TRBJ2-7; D call uncertain. V lost 6 bases to trimming and J lost 4 bases, with 13 bases between them. Germline CDR1 reads SNHLY; CDR2 reads FYNNEI. The length of the CDR3 is 13 residues.

The rearrangement uses TRBV19 and TRBJ1-6; D is unclear. Germline assignment: CDR1 LNHDA and CDR2 SQIVND (reference sequence). The length of the CDR3 is 17 residues. V was pared by 6 bases and J by 0 bases, with 15 bases between. The CDR3 reads CASSSSARSSYNSPLHF. CDR3 DNA sequence: TGTGCCAGTAGCTCTTCAGCCCGGAGCTCCTATAATTCACCCCTCCACTTT.

This clone has more than one count but fewer than ten. The rearrangement uses TRBV9 and TRBJ1-1; no reliable D call. The CDR3 has 13 amino acids. Germline V gene sequence: CDR1 SGDLS, CDR2 YYNGEE. V gave up 0 bases and J gave up 7 bases, with 10 bases separating them. The CDR3 loop is CASSVAGRSEAFF. The CDR3 nucleotides are TGTGCCAGCAGCGTAGCTGGGAGGAGTGAAGCTTTCTTT.